This entry is about one T cell receptor beta chain. The target antigen is unknown. The data were taken from a study of T cell responses to AZD1222 COVID-19 vaccine. Whole-study results and caveats: Mostly white British, mostly female donors; authors suggested clonal diversity may be underestimated.

Germline CDR1 SGHTA, CDR2 FQGNSA. The length of the CDR3 is 14 residues. Trimming removed 3 bases at V and 6 bases at J, with 11 bases between. Sequenced by immunoSEQ multiplex PCR; TCRdb stores in-frame clones only, minus some. The sample contains 100,000 to 150,000 clones, roughly 88% of which appear only once. The chain carries TRBV7-2 and TRBJ1-4; D gene unclear. Source: peripheral blood, taken on day 0 of AZD1222 vaccination. This sequence originates from an adult in good health. CDR3 amino acids: CASSFFQDHEKLFF. In DNA, the CDR3 is TGTGCCAGCAGCTTCTTCCAAGATCATGAAAAACTGTTTTTT.